Each of the 22 T cell receptor beta chains below was sequenced from the same sample in a study of shared clonotypes between healthy human individuals. The table came from immunoSEQ multiplex PCR; TCRdb's copy has only in-frame clones and leaves some out. The sample has about 2,500,000 clones; around nine tenths are singletons. Source material: naive CD4+ T cells sorted from blood. Subset defined: CD45RA+ positively selected. The receptors shown here come from a man younger than 35 in good health.

This clone came up once. The sample carries other DNA sequences with the same CDR3. The V gene is TRBV9, the J gene TRBJ2-5; 13 nucleotides line up with TRBD2. With V trimmed by 1 base and J by 1 base, 1 base remained unmatched. Looked up from germline, CDR1 is SGDLS and CDR2 is YYNGEE. The CDR3 has 16 residues. CDR3 DNA sequence: TGTGCCAGCAGCGTAACTAGCGGGGGGGGCCAAGAGACCCAGTACTTC. It yields the protein CASSVTSGGGQETQYF.

This chain links TRBV7-9 with TRBJ1-5; no clear D. This CDR3 comprises 12 residues. Germline V gene data show CDR1 as SEHNR and CDR2 as FQNEAQ (reference sequence). Trimming took 3 bases from V and 7 from J, leaving 7 bases between them. CDR3 sequence (DNA): TGTGCCAGCAGCTTCGACCTCCAGCCCCAGCATTTT. Its translation is CASSFDLQPQHF.

The chain combines TRBV19 with TRBJ2-3; 7 nucleotides agree with TRBD2. CDR1 and CDR2 from the germline V gene are LNHDA and SQIVND (reference sequence). The trim removed 6 bases at V and 3 bases at J, leaving 9 bases unmatched. This CDR3 is 15 amino acids long. The CDR3: CASRDGGVRTDTQYF. CDR3 in DNA: TGTGCCAGTAGAGATGGGGGGGTGCGGACAGATACGCAGTATTTT.

Here the CDR3 DNA reads TGTGCCTGGAGCGGAGAGAGGAACACTGAAGCTTTCTTT. Translation gives CAWSGERNTEAFF. This chain connects TRBV30 to TRBJ1-1; no clear D. The CDR3 spans 13 residues. CDR1 is GTSNPN and CDR2 is SVGIG in the germline V gene (reference sequence). Trimming cost V 3 bases and J 1 base, with 9 bases left between them.

A note on this clone: Other DNA sequences from this sample encode an identical CDR3 as well. The chain recombines TRBV7-8 with TRBJ2-7; no definite D call. The germline gives CDR1 SGHVS, CDR2 FQNEAQ. The V end was cut by 3 bases, the J end by 1 base, with 7 bases between. The CDR3 sequence is 13 residues long. CDR3 region: CASSLVSSYEQYF. The CDR3 DNA is TGTGCCAGCAGCTTGGTCAGTTCCTACGAGCAGTACTTC.

The V gene is TRBV5-4, the J gene TRBJ1-6; a possible D gene is TRBD1 (6 bases). Trimming removed 7 bases from V and 6 bases from J, with 14 bases in between. Germline lookup yields CDR1 SGHNT and CDR2 YYREEE (reference sequence). The CDR3 loop spans 14 amino acids. The chain's CDR3 is CASQSGDFNSPLHF. The CDR3 coding sequence is TGTGCCAGCCAATCAGGGGATTTTAATTCACCCCTCCACTTT.

V is TRBV27 and J is TRBJ1-5; D gene uncertain. The V gene lost 6 bases and the J gene lost 2 bases, with 8 bases spanning the gap. Germline V gene data show CDR1 as MNHEY and CDR2 as SMNVEV (reference sequence). This CDR3 spans 13 amino acids. CDR3 DNA: TGTGCCAGCAGGAGCGTGGGCAATCAGCCCCAGCATTTT. This gives the protein CASRSVGNQPQHF.

The rearrangement links TRBV9 to TRBJ2-2; 10 nucleotides match TRBD2. The germline V gene encodes CDR1 SGDLS and CDR2 YYNGEE. The CDR3 runs 17 residues. Losses at the gene ends were 4 bases for V and 4 bases for J; bases not matched to a gene: 10. The CDR3 spells CASSPTPSGSFTGELFF. CDR3 coding DNA: TGTGCCAGCAGCCCAACCCCTAGCGGGAGCTTCACCGGGGAGCTGTTTTTT.

The chain uses TRBV7-2 and TRBJ1-3; D is perhaps TRBD1 (5 bases). This CDR3 has 15 residues. Trimming took off 5 bases at V and 4 bases at J, with 15 bases between the two ends. Germline values: CDR1 SGHTA, CDR2 FQGNSA. CDR3 in amino acids: CASSNRGPQGNTIYF. The CDR3 DNA sequence: TGTGCCAGCAGCAACCGGGGCCCTCAGGGAAACACCATATATTTT.

The chain combines TRBV27 with TRBJ1-5, with a possible D match to TRBD1 (5 bases). CDR1 MNHEY and CDR2 SMNVEV come from the germline V gene (reference sequence). This CDR3 has 16 residues. V gave up 5 bases and J gave up 6 bases, with 20 bases separating them. CDR3 sequence: CASSPSGTTGIQPQHF. In nucleotides, the CDR3 is TGTGCCAGCAGTCCGTCCGGGACCACCGGGATTCAGCCCCAGCATTTT.

The V gene is TRBV5-1, the J gene TRBJ2-1, with TRBD2 identical over 8 bases. Germline CDR1 is SGHRS and CDR2 is YFSETQ. J lost 9 bases, V lost 6 bases, and 8 bases had no gene match. The CDR3 spans 13 residues. CDR3 nucleotide sequence: TGCGCCAGCACCGATAGCGGGAAGGGTGAGCAGTTCTTC. It is translated as CASTDSGKGEQFF.

V usage is TRBV19 and J usage is TRBJ2-1, with 7 positions matching TRBD2. With V trimmed by 6 bases and J by 2 bases, 4 bases remained unmatched. Germline V lookup: CDR1 LNHDA, CDR2 SQIVND (reference sequence). This CDR3 is 14 amino acids long. CDR3 in DNA: TGTGCCAGTAGGACAGCGGGGCCCTACAATGAGCAGTTCTTC. Translated, it gives CASRTAGPYNEQFF.

The CDR3 DNA reads as TGTGCCAGCAGTTTCTCCAGCGGGTCTTCCTACAATGAGCAGTTCTTC. This encodes CASSFSSGSSYNEQFF. J is TRBJ2-1 and V is TRBV6-5; possibly TRBD2 for D (6 bases). Looked up from germline, CDR1 is MNHEY and CDR2 is SVGAGI. V dropped 4 bases and J dropped 1 base, with 14 bases sitting between them. This CDR3 has 16 amino acids.

CDR3 residues: CAWSVLRRGLEQYF. DNA of the CDR3: TGTGCCTGGAGTGTACTTCGCAGGGGGCTCGAGCAGTACTTC. The V gene is TRBV30, the J gene TRBJ2-7; 8 bases line up with TRBD1. V dropped 0 bases and J dropped 6; count of bases not matched to a gene: 7. Looked up from germline, CDR1 is GTSNPN and CDR2 is SVGIG (reference sequence). CDR3 size: 14 residues.

The V gene is TRBV10-3, the J gene TRBJ1-5; the D gene is possibly TRBD1 (6 bases). The CDR3 runs 17 residues. The germline V and J ends were trimmed by 6 bases and 0 bases, with 18 bases remaining between them. Germline V gives CDR1 ENHRY, CDR2 SYGVKD. The DNA for the CDR3 is TGTGCCATCAGCCCCCAACAGGGCCCGTATAGCAATCAGCCCCAGCATTTT. Translated: CAISPQQGPYSNQPQHF.

The chain links TRBV10-1 to TRBJ2-5; perhaps TRBD1 as D (6 bases). The CDR3 has 13 amino acids. Germline CDR1 is WNHNN and CDR2 is SYGVQD (reference sequence). Trimming cost V 5 bases and J 5 bases, with 12 bases left between them. The CDR3 loop is CASSFSTGETQYF. As DNA, the CDR3 is TGCGCCAGCAGTTTCTCCACAGGGGAGACCCAGTACTTC.

This sequence joins TRBV10-3 and TRBJ2-1; tentatively, D is TRBD1 (5 bases). In germline, CDR1 is ENHRY, CDR2 SYGVKD. V gave up 3 bases and J gave up 0 bases, with 15 bases separating them. The CDR3 is made up of 17 amino acids. The CDR3 nucleotides are TGTGCCATCAGTGACGACAGTGGCACCAGCTCCTACAATGAGCAGTTCTTC. Translating gives CAISDDSGTSSYNEQFF.

The chain's CDR3 is CASSSRSPEQGAKNIQYF. The CDR3 nucleotides read TGCGCCAGCAGCTCTAGGTCCCCGGAACAGGGGGCCAAAAACATTCAGTACTTC. The rearrangement links TRBV5-1 to TRBJ2-4; 7 nucleotides line up with TRBD1. J was trimmed by 1 base and V by 3 bases; bases with no gene match: 13. Germline assignment: CDR1 SGHRS and CDR2 YFSETQ. There are 18 residues in the CDR3.

The chain has TRBV5-1 and TRBJ2-7; TRBD1 matches at 7 bases. Trimming cost V 4 bases and J 2 bases; bases outside gene matches: 6. Per germline, CDR1 SGHRS and CDR2 YFSETQ. The CDR3 consists of 14 residues. In DNA, the CDR3 is TGCGCCAGCAGCCCGGGACAGAGAGCCTACGAGCAGTACTTC. It is translated as CASSPGQRAYEQYF.

As to this clone: Other DNA sequences in this specimen translate into the identical CDR3. V is TRBV18 and J is TRBJ1-5; D remains unclear. CDR3 length: 15 residues. The germline V and J ends were trimmed by 2 bases and 0 bases, with 8 bases remaining between them. In germline, CDR1 is KGHSH, CDR2 LQKENI. This CDR3 reads CASSPGTDSNQPQHF. CDR3 sequence (DNA): TGTGCCAGCTCACCAGGTACGGATAGCAATCAGCCCCAGCATTTT.

The chain uses TRBV6-1 and TRBJ2-1; D is uncertain. This CDR3 comprises 14 residues. Per the germline V gene, CDR1 is MNHNS and CDR2 is SASEGT. Trimming cost V 8 bases and J 9 bases, with 20 bases left between them. The chain's CDR3 is CASGPIPVRLEQFF. The DNA for the CDR3 is TGTGCCAGCGGGCCGATTCCCGTCCGTCTTGAGCAGTTCTTC.

The CDR3 sequence: CALGETNEKLFF. The CDR3, as DNA: TGTGCCTTGGGGGAGACTAATGAAAAACTGTTTTTT. The rearrangement uses TRBV30 and TRBJ1-4; tentative D call: TRBD1 (5 bases). V dropped 7 bases and J dropped 2 bases, with 8 bases sitting between them. CDR1 GTSNPN and CDR2 SVGIG come from the germline V gene (reference sequence). The CDR3 runs to 12 residues.